This is a list of T cell receptor beta chains from one sample in a study of OX40 agonist ivuxolimab in advanced cancers. Clones were read by immunoSEQ multiplex PCR, and TCRdb kept only the in-frame ones, dropping some. The sample includes about 63,000 clones, 77% of them seen just once. Source: CD4+ or CD8+ T cells sorted from blood, taken in a trial of the OX40 agonist ivuxolimab. All receptors come from an adult with an advanced solid tumor such as melanoma, head and neck, liver or kidney cancer. The conserved cysteine and the conserved F or W are not part of the CDR3 here. Some rows mark clone size as missing; the rest say once, few, many or name a class of expanded clone.

abundance,v_gene,j_gene,CDR3aa
few,TRBV27,TRBJ1-5,ASSSSWGDSNQPQH
NA,TRBV30,TRBJ1-5,AWSRQDRQAVQPQH
NA,TRBV19,TRBJ1-5,ASSISIRQFSNQPQH
NA,TRBV11-3,TRBJ2-5,ASSSGSETQY
once,TRBV4-2,TRBJ1-5,ASSQERGREDQPQH
NA,TRBV6-5,TRBJ1-1,ASSGGISSRGAF
NA,TRBV5-1,TRBJ2-1,ASSLVGSGAYNEQF
NA,TRBV19,TRBJ2-3,ASSIVGLARSSTDTQY
NA,TRBV18,TRBJ1-3,ASSPGTGGARLY
NA,TRBV4-1,TRBJ2-5,ASSQDPGAGQRETQY
NA,TRBV18,TRBJ2-1,ASSSTPTNEQF
NA,TRBV11-2,TRBJ2-7,ASSLDRSYEQY
NA,TRBV19,TRBJ1-1,ASSIKFGANTEAF
NA,TRBV4-1,TRBJ1-6,ASSQETPSNSPLH
NA,TRBV30,TRBJ2-3,AWSAGFGTDTQY
NA,TRBV19,TRBJ2-2,ASQGQGAGTGELF
NA,TRBV9,TRBJ1-2,ASSVASYGYT
NA,TRBV11-1,TRBJ2-7,ASSLEGAGKQY
NA,TRBV7-9,TRBJ2-2,ASSLDLDTGELF
few,TRBV28,TRBJ2-5,ASNDASGPPSETQY
NA,TRBV6-1,TRBJ1-5,ASHREGLPQH
NA,TRBV5-1,TRBJ2-2,ASSLDTGADTGELF
NA,TRBV10-2,TRBJ2-3,ASSATGPSSTDTQY
NA,TRBV7-6,TRBJ2-1,ASSLRSVSSYNEQF
NA,TRBV9,TRBJ1-1,ASSVGQLNTEAF
NA,TRBV14,TRBJ2-1,ASSPSGTGVHNEQF
once,TRBV9,TRBJ1-6,ASSPHPTNSNSPLH
NA,TRBV4-2,TRBJ2-3,ASSRRLAGGKETQY
NA,TRBV6-1,TRBJ1-1,ASSGVNMNTEAF
NA,TRBV11-3,TRBJ2-2,ASSPIRAGELF
NA,TRBV19,TRBJ1-2,ASSITGQGTYGYT
few,TRBV25-1,TRBJ1-1,ASSDRGQGEAF
few,TRBV11-2,TRBJ1-1,ASSPIPGTEAF
NA,TRBV28,TRBJ1-5,ASSFRSDHSNQPQH
NA,TRBV7-3,TRBJ2-3,ASSVNQGPDTQY
few,TRBV5-4,TRBJ1-2,ASREGQGGYGYT
NA,TRBV5-1,TRBJ2-2,ASSLATETNTGELF
NA,TRBV25-1,TRBJ1-5,ASGGQSNQPQH
NA,TRBV11-3,TRBJ2-3,ASSADWTDTQY
once,TRBV5-1,TRBJ2-3,ASRKAGTSGSSADTQY
NA,TRBV28,TRBJ1-2,ASSTQSGAGGYT